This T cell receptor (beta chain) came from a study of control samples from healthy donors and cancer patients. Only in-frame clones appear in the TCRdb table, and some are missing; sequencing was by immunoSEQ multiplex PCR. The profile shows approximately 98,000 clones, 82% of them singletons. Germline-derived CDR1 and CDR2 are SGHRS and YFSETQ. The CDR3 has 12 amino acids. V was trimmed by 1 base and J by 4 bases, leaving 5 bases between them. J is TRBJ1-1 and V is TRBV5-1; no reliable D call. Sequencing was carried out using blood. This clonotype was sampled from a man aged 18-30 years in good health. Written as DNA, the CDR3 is TGCGCCAGCAGCTTGAGTGGCACTGAAGCTTTCTTT. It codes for CASSLSGTEAFF.